These 20 T cell receptor beta chains originate from one sample sequenced in a study of human T cells and chemical hapten exposure. TCRdb reanalysed the RACE reads using MiXCR and keeps one entry per CDR3 protein. Of under 450,000 distinct CDR3 sequences in the sample, more than 4.5% were seen once. Time point here: patch test 1, 2 weeks after DPC sensitization. Treatment noted: therapeutic diphenylcyclopropenone sensitization with weekly scalp DPC. Specimen: whole blood, collected in connection with sensitization to the hapten diphenylcyclopropenone (DPC). These receptors came from a woman between 50 and 59 years old with alopecia areata. Some clones in this sample may be carry-over from other donors' samples.

This clonotype was counted many times. V is TRBV20-1 and J is TRBJ2-3; the D gene is possibly TRBD2 (6 bases). Germline V gives CDR1 DFQATT, CDR2 SNEGSKA (reference sequence). V was trimmed by 0 bases and J by 2 bases, leaving 12 bases between them. There are 15 residues in the CDR3. CDR3 coding DNA: TGCAGTGCTAGAGATATCGGGAGAAACACAGATACGCAGTATTTT. This gives the protein CSARDIGRNTDTQYF.

This clonotype was picked up many times. The chain has TRBV19 and TRBJ2-1; 13 bases are shared with TRBD2. J was trimmed by 6 bases and V by 5 bases; bases with no gene match: 7. The germline gives CDR1 LNHDA, CDR2 SQIVND (reference sequence). CDR3 length: 16 amino acids. In nucleotides, the CDR3 is TGTGCCAGTAGTTCCCGACTAGCGGGGGGCTCCAATGAGCAGTTCTTC. Translating gives CASSSRLAGGSNEQFF.

In this sample, this clonotype turned up many times. The V and J genes are TRBV7-9 and TRBJ2-3; 8 bases align to TRBD1. The trim removed 0 bases at V and 1 base at J, leaving 3 bases unmatched. This CDR3 has 16 residues. Germline V CDR1 and CDR2: SEHNR, FQNEAQ (reference sequence). CDR3 sequence (DNA): TGTGCCAGCAGCTTAGCTGGCAGGGGGCGCACAGATACGCAGTATTTT. Its translation is CASSLAGRGRTDTQYF.

This clonotype was seen repeatedly, ten times or more. V and J are TRBV12-3 or TRBV12-4 and TRBJ1-1, with 8 positions matching TRBD1. This CDR3 is built from 15 residues. The junction had 6 bases not matched to a gene; V was cut back by 4 bases and J by 2 bases. The CDR3: CASSSSGTGNTEAFF. CDR3 nucleotides: TGTGCCAGCAGTTCTTCCGGGACAGGTAACACTGAAGCTTTCTTT.

The chain employs TRBV10-3 and TRBJ2-6, with TRBD2 matching 7 bases. CDR3 length: 17 residues. V trimming: 8 bases; J trimming: 4 bases; junction bases outside the gene matches: 14. CDR1 and CDR2 from the germline V gene are ENHRY and SYGVKD. DNA of the CDR3: TGTGCCATCTCGAGCGGGGTGGGAAGTATAGGGGCCAACGTCCTGACTTTC. This encodes CAISSGVGSIGANVLTF.

This clonotype was counted at least ten times. The V gene is TRBV30, the J gene TRBJ1-1, with 8 bases identical to TRBD1. Germline V CDR1 and CDR2: GTSNPN, SVGIG (reference sequence). Trimming cost V 0 bases and J 1 base; bases outside gene matches: 7. CDR3 size: 16 residues. CDR3 coding DNA: TGTGCCTGGAGTGTACAGGACAGGGCGCAGAACACTGAAGCTTTCTTT. Its translation: CAWSVQDRAQNTEAFF.

This clonotype appeared many times. The V and J genes are TRBV12-3 or TRBV12-4 and TRBJ1-4; 7 bases match TRBD1. J gave up 7 bases and V 6 bases, and 8 bases lay outside the gene matches. The CDR3 is 14 amino acids. The CDR3 spells CASSRDRVGEKLFF. CDR3 DNA sequence: TGTGCCAGCAGCCGTGACAGGGTCGGTGAAAAACTGTTTTTT.

In this sample, this clonotype turned up many times. This sequence joins TRBV5-1 and TRBJ2-2; a possible D gene is TRBD1 (5 bases). V dropped 0 bases and J dropped 0 bases, with 6 bases sitting between them. The CDR3 sequence is 15 residues long. Germline V gene data show CDR1 as SGHRS and CDR2 as YFSETQ. CDR3 sequence: CASSLETANTGELFF. The DNA for the CDR3 is TGCGCCAGCAGCTTGGAGACAGCGAACACCGGGGAGCTGTTTTTT.

This clonotype appeared many times. The gene calls are TRBV7-9 and TRBJ1-1; D may be TRBD1 (6 bases). CDR3 size: 15 residues. Trimming took 4 bases from V and 2 from J, leaving 14 bases between them. Germline lookup yields CDR1 SEHNR and CDR2 FQNEAQ (reference sequence). For the CDR3, the DNA is TGTGCCAGCAGCTCCGACGGACAGCATAACACTGAAGCTTTCTTT. Residues: CASSSDGQHNTEAFF.

This clonotype was counted many times. The chain joins TRBV5-1 to TRBJ2-5, with TRBD2 matching 13 bases. The V segment lost 7 bases and the J segment 3 bases; nucleotides outside the gene matches: 3. CDR1 is SGHRS, CDR2 YFSETQ, per germline. The CDR3 spans 14 residues. The CDR3 sequence: CASRTSGGEETQYF. Written as DNA, the CDR3 is TGCGCCAGCCGGACTAGCGGGGGAGAAGAGACCCAGTACTTC.

This clonotype has a count of ten or more. V and J are TRBV20-1 and TRBJ1-5; TRBD1 matches at 12 bases. The CDR3 extends over 14 amino acids. Germline V CDR1 and CDR2: DFQATT, SNEGSKA (reference sequence). V lost 6 bases to trimming and J lost 6 bases; unmatched junction nucleotides: 6. CDR3 sequence: CSAAGQGAGQPQHF. Written as DNA, the CDR3 is TGCAGTGCCGCGGGACAGGGGGCTGGTCAGCCCCAGCATTTT.

This clonotype was detected ten times or more. The CDR3 region is CASSSPFNIQYF. DNA for the CDR3: TGTGCCAGCAGCTCCCCCTTTAACATTCAGTACTTC. The chain combines TRBV7-2 with TRBJ2-4; D gene uncertain. The V end lost 4 bases, the J end lost 7 bases, and 8 bases lay between the germline ends. This CDR3 region has 12 residues. Germline CDR1 is SGHTA and CDR2 is FQGNSA.

At least ten counts were recorded for this clonotype. The rearrangement uses TRBV4-3 and TRBJ1-1; weak D call: TRBD1 (5 bases). Germline lookup yields CDR1 LGHNA and CDR2 YSLEER. V was cut by 0 bases and J by 6 bases, with 8 bases left in between. The length of the CDR3 is 13 residues. The CDR3 is CASSQDIGAEAFF. DNA for the CDR3: TGCGCCAGCAGCCAAGATATAGGGGCTGAAGCTTTCTTT.

V and J are TRBV3-1 and TRBJ2-3, with D possibly being TRBD2 (5 bases). Germline-derived CDR1 and CDR2 are LGHDT and YNNKEL (reference sequence). The length of the CDR3 is 15 residues. Trimming shortened V by 0 bases and J by 1 base, and 8 bases separated the two germline ends. This CDR3 is CASSQDVGGTDTQYF. The CDR3, as DNA: TGTGCCAGCAGCCAAGATGTCGGGGGCACAGATACGCAGTATTTT.

The sample holds a few counts of this clonotype. This chain uses TRBV20-1 with TRBJ2-3; 9 positions match TRBD2. Germline CDR1 DFQATT, CDR2 SNEGSKA (reference sequence). Trimming cost V 5 bases and J 6 bases; bases outside gene matches: 6. CDR3 length equals 13 residues. The CDR3 region is CSASTSGTDTQYF. In nucleotides, the CDR3 is TGCAGTGCTTCGACTAGCGGTACCGATACGCAGTATTTT.

This clonotype was seen a few times. The chain uses TRBV18 and TRBJ2-5, with D perhaps assigned TRBD1 or TRBD2 (5 bases each). V was trimmed by 3 bases and J by 4 bases, leaving 12 bases between them. The CDR3 extends over 14 amino acids. Germline CDR1 reads KGHSH; CDR2 reads LQKENI. The CDR3 bases are TGTGCCAGCTCACCCCTCAGGGACGGAGAGACCCAGTACTTC. The encoded protein is CASSPLRDGETQYF.

This clonotype has just a few counts. The chain carries TRBV20-1 and TRBJ1-1; D is unclear. The germline V gene has CDR1 DFQATT and CDR2 SNEGSKA (reference sequence). The CDR3 runs 13 residues. V shed 2 bases and J shed 1 base, with 8 bases lying between them. The CDR3 spells CSARSGENTEAFF. The CDR3 DNA follows: TGCAGTGCTAGAAGCGGGGAGAACACTGAAGCTTTCTTT.

Ten or more counts support this clonotype. The chain has TRBV7-8 and TRBJ2-2; D not resolved. There are 15 residues in the CDR3. V was pared by 4 bases and J by 3 bases, with 12 bases between. The germline CDR1 and CDR2 sequences are SGHVS and FQNEAQ. The CDR3 DNA is TGTGCCAGCAGCTATGCGGAGTGGGACACCGGGGAGCTGTTTTTT. This gives the protein CASSYAEWDTGELFF.

This clonotype was counted a few times. V usage is TRBV29-1 and J usage is TRBJ2-2; no definite D call. This CDR3 has 13 residues. CDR1 and CDR2 (germline): SQVTM, ANQGSEA. With 3 bases removed from V and 4 bases from J, the gap between germline ends came to 9 bases. CDR3 coding DNA: TGCAGCGTTGATCCCGGTTCCACCGGGGAGCTGTTTTTT. Amino acid sequence: CSVDPGSTGELFF.

A few counts support this clonotype. The V and J genes are TRBV21-1 and TRBJ1-2. TRBV21-1 counts as a pseudogene. The CDR3 totals 15 residues. In DNA, the CDR3 is TGTGCCAGCAGCAATTCACCGGGACTGGCCTATGGCTACACCTTC. Translated: CASSNSPGLAYGYTF.